This entry describes one TCR beta chain. This clonotype has just a few counts. What antigen it recognizes has not been identified. The conserved closing phenylalanine or tryptophan is absent in this CDR3, likely reflecting a read error. The time point tag for this specimen amounts to: pre-sensitization, week 0. Explained via the paper, the treatment or condition label denotes: therapeutic diphenylcyclopropenone sensitization with weekly scalp DPC. At each patch-test visit, blood was drawn before the patch test was applied. To be eligible, patients had to be aged 18 to 70, diagnosed with alopecia and judged suitable for DPC therapy, while pregnant patients were excluded. Total RNA was isolated from unfractionated whole blood collected in Tempus Blood RNA tubes. This sample is drawn from a study of human T cells and chemical hapten exposure (dated by TCRdb to the early 2020s). In terms of the full investigation: For sensitization, 2% DPC in acetone was applied to a roughly 2 cm by roughly 2 cm area of upper inner arm skin. Weekly therapeutic DPC doses were additionally applied to the scalp of patients throughout the roughly 25-week study period. Patch testing on the upper back used Finn chambers containing 0.01% DPC, with scoring done after 6 days according to International Contact Dermatitis Research Group standards. The patient cohort, mostly female, included alopecia areata with under or over 50% scalp involvement, alopecia totalis and alopecia universalis. Libraries were combined into a pool for sequencing, and differences in TCR yield between samples came mainly from small differences in library volumes within the pool. In alopecia patients, the study followed how the peripheral blood TCR repertoire changed in vivo over primary and secondary sensitization to diphenylcyclopropenone (DPC), a hapten. Blood was sampled from patients pre-sensitization (week 0) and at 2, 6 and about 24 weeks after DPC sensitization. Blood for TCR sequencing was provided by twenty-nine alopecia patients at one to four time points (pre-sensitization, 2, 6 and 24 weeks). What the research found in general, with its limitations: Repeated subsampling changed both the strength of the expansion versus patch-test correlation and the threshold at which the correlation became significant. No change with DPC sensitization was found in the number of TCRs above 1 in 1000 frequency, and no evidence of global repertoire structure alterations was found. Expanded TCRs formed significantly more large CDR3 similarity clusters than pre-sensitization or healthy control sets, consistent with antigen-driven responses. Because all patients had alopecia, a presumed autoimmune disease, the immune response of the patients might differ from that of healthy individuals. The number of PT1 expanded TCRs positively correlated with patch test score, significant at thresholds 8, 16 and 32 but not 4.

The library was made by RACE. Sequenced on a NextSeq 500. During library preparation, unique molecular identifiers were attached to individual cDNA molecules so that TCRs could be counted in a quantitative, reproducible way. Each blood RNA sample was used to sequence both TCR alpha and TCR beta chains. Under the source paper's analysis protocol: The median number of TCRs per sample was 95,638, ranging from about 20,000 to 750,000. The Decombinator software suite was used to annotate the V, J and CDR3 of the TCR reads. For PS versus PT1 abundance plots, all samples were subsampled to the same number of TCRs (28,000). TCRs were defined as expanded if absent before sensitization and observed at least eight times at the 2-week time point. TCRdb cleaned the public reads at Q25 with fastp, built clones with MiXCR and kept in-frame beta chains. Rows with a matching CDR3 protein are joined into one entry that keeps the most common DNA and genes. What appears here as the V and J calls and clone size reflects TCRdb's work, not the paper's. The sample table holds a few hundred thousand distinct CDR3 sequences, of which roughly 8% were seen once. The top ten constitute 0.9% to 1.5% of the sample.

The CDR3 is made up of 13 amino acids, end residues included. Solely the CDR3 DNA is kept, with 39 bases framed from the first base. Via the germline V gene (reference sequence), CDR1 is SEHNR and CDR2 FQNEAQ. V sheds 5 bases and J sheds 8 bases, leaving 15 bases between their ends. The TCR comes from a man aged 18 to 35 with alopecia areata. Some clones in this sample may be carry-over from other donors' samples. The sample consisted of whole blood, taken in connection with sensitization to the hapten diphenylcyclopropenone (DPC). The V and J genes are TRBV7-9 and TRBJ1-2; the D gene remains uncertain. In nucleotide form, the sequence is TGTGCCAGCAGCCTGAAAACAGAGATCGGCTACACCTTA. Its amino acids are CASSLKTEIGYTL.